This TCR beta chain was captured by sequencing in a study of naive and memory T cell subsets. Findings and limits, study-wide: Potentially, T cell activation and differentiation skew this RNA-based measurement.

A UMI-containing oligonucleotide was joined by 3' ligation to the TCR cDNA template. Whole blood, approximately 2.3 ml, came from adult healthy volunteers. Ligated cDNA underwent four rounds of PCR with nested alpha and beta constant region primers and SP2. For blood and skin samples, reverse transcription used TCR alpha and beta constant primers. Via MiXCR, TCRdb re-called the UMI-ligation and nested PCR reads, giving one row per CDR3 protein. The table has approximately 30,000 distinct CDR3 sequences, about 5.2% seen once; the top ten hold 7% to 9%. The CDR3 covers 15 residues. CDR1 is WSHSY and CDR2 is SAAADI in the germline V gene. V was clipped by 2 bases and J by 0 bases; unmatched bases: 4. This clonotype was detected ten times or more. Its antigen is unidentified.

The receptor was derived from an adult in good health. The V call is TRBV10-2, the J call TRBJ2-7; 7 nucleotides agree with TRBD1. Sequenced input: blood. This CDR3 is CASSEIQGSSYEQYF. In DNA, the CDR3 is TGCGCCAGCAGTGAGATACAGGGGAGCTCCTACGAGCAGTACTTC.